This T cell receptor beta chain came from a study of OX40 agonist ivuxolimab in advanced cancers. As for the study in general: Partial responses occurred in Three dose-escalation patients, one with hepatocellular carcinoma and two with cutaneous melanoma.

The CDR3 length is 11 residues. The ends were cut back, 4 bases at V and 2 bases at J, with 3 bases in the middle. Per germline, CDR1 SGHRS and CDR2 YFSETQ. Assay used: immunoSEQ multiplex PCR; TCRdb lists only in-frame clones, some missing. The repertoire holds about 61,000 clones, 82% seen once, with roughly 0.53% in the top ten. Points on this clone: This sample also contains other DNA sequences that code for the same CDR3.

V usage is TRBV5-1 and J usage is TRBJ2-5; D uncertain. The input for sequencing was CD4+ or CD8+ T cells sorted from blood, taken in a trial of the OX40 agonist ivuxolimab. The sequence was collected from an adult with an advanced solid tumor such as melanoma, head and neck, liver or kidney cancer. The CDR3 DNA reads TGCGCCAGCAGCCTACAAGAGACCCAGTACTTC. Translating gives CASSLQETQYF.